The 8 T cell receptor beta chains presented below share a single source sample, sequenced in a study of T cell changes during pregnancy in multiple sclerosis. Sequencing used immunoSEQ multiplex PCR; TCRdb keeps in-frame clones, though not all of them. In the table there are tens of thousands of clones, roughly 87% of which are singletons. The sequencing here drew on CD8+ T cells from peripheral blood mononuclear cells, taken in the second trimester of pregnancy. All receptors derive from a female donor with multiple sclerosis, enrolled in a pregnancy study.

CDR3 sequence (DNA): TGTGCCAGCAGCGTGAGGGGGGAGCGGGAGAGAGTAGATACGCAGTATTTT. Amino acid sequence: CASSVRGERERVDTQYF. This chain links TRBV9 with TRBJ2-3, with 8 nucleotides matching TRBD2. The germline CDR1 and CDR2 sequences are SGDLS and YYNGEE. The ends lost 2 bases at V and 5 bases at J; junction bases unmatched: 13. CDR3 length: 17 residues.

CDR3 sequence (DNA): TGTGCCAGCAGCCAAAGTCCGGGGAGCGGGACCGGGGAGCTGTTTTTT. Residues: CASSQSPGSGTGELFF. The chain has TRBV4-2 and TRBJ2-2, with D possibly being TRBD2 (6 bases). This CDR3 spans 16 amino acids. In germline, CDR1 is LGHNA, CDR2 YNFKEQ. Trimming stripped 2 bases from V and 5 bases from J, with 15 bases between.

The V gene is TRBV13, the J gene TRBJ2-3; D possibly corresponds to TRBD2 (6 bases). Trimming pared 0 bases from V and 1 base from J, leaving 8 bases between. Germline V lookup: CDR1 PRHDT, CDR2 FYEKMQ (reference sequence). The CDR3 has 15 residues. The DNA of the CDR3 is TGTGCCAGCAGCTTAGGGTGGGGGGGCACAGATACGCAGTATTTT. Translating it yields CASSLGWGGTDTQYF.

J is TRBJ1-1 and V is TRBV5-1; a possible D gene is TRBD1 (5 bases). V shed 0 bases and J shed 0 bases, with 9 bases lying between them. This CDR3 contains 15 residues. The germline V gene has CDR1 SGHRS and CDR2 YFSETQ. The chain's CDR3 is CASSLVGHMNTEAFF. As DNA, the CDR3 is TGCGCCAGCAGCTTGGTAGGACACATGAACACTGAAGCTTTCTTT.

The V call is TRBV9, the J call TRBJ2-1, with 10 bases fitting TRBD2. This CDR3 contains 14 residues. V shed 4 bases, J shed 7 bases, and the junction held 5 bases outside the gene matches. Germline V gene sequence: CDR1 SGDLS, CDR2 YYNGEE. CDR3 in DNA: TGTGCCAGCAGCCCCAGCGGGGGGGGGAATGAGCAGTTCTTC. Amino acid sequence: CASSPSGGGNEQFF.

This chain links TRBV5-5 with TRBJ2-7, with a tentative D call TRBD1 (6 bases). Germline-derived CDR1 and CDR2 are SGHKS and YYEKEE (reference sequence). This CDR3 contains 13 residues. V gave up 0 bases and J gave up 3 bases, with 7 bases separating them. CDR3 sequence: CASSLVQGYEQYF. CDR3 in DNA: TGTGCCAGCAGCTTGGTACAGGGCTACGAGCAGTACTTC.

The CDR3 nucleotides are TGTGCCAGCAGTGAATTCGCGGGAGGAGTAACCTACGAGCAGTACTTC. Amino acid sequence: CASSEFAGGVTYEQYF. V usage is TRBV2 and J usage is TRBJ2-7; 8 positions match TRBD2. The CDR3 is 16 residues long. The V segment lost 2 bases and the J segment 2 bases; nucleotides outside the gene matches: 8. The germline V gene encodes CDR1 SNHLY and CDR2 FYNNEI.

This clone appeared a few times. This chain joins TRBV2 and TRBJ1-1; the D is unclear. Trimming took 2 bases from V and 7 from J, leaving 8 bases between them. CDR3 length equals 12 residues. Germline V gene data show CDR1 as SNHLY and CDR2 as FYNNEI. In DNA form, the CDR3 reads TGTGCCAGCAGTGAATTCGGGATTGAAGCTTTCTTT. This codes for CASSEFGIEAFF.